Below, 22 T cell receptor beta chains from the same sample are listed, as sequenced in a study of chemoradiotherapy in HPV16-positive cancers. Assay: immunoSEQ multiplex PCR; the TCRdb copy retains only in-frame clones and omits some. The profile covers roughly 14,000 clones, with approximately 91% appearing a single time and around 2.9% taken by the ten largest. The sequencing used blood, collected from a patient who underwent chemoradiotherapy. Receptors were obtained from a human donor with HPV-associated anogenital cancer.

The J gene is TRBJ1-2, the V gene TRBV6-5; 7 nucleotides align to TRBD1. This CDR3 is built from 15 residues. J gave up 2 bases and V 7 bases, and 10 bases lay outside the gene matches. CDR1 is MNHEY and CDR2 is SVGAGI in the germline V gene. For the CDR3, the DNA is TGTGCCAGCAAATCTCGACAGGGAAGAAACTATGGCTACACCTTC. Its translation: CASKSRQGRNYGYTF.

This clone was seen only a few times. The chain is built from TRBV6-5 and TRBJ1-6; D perhaps matches TRBD1 (6 bases). The ends were cut back, 10 bases at V and 7 bases at J, with 14 bases in the middle. The CDR3 runs to 13 residues. CDR1 and CDR2 from the germline V gene are MNHEY and SVGAGI. As DNA, the CDR3 is TGTGCCACAAAAGGGGGGACAAATTCACCCCTCCACTTT. Its protein product is CATKGGTNSPLHF.

V is TRBV27 and J is TRBJ2-3; TRBD2 matches 9 bases. Germline V gives CDR1 MNHEY, CDR2 SMNVEV (reference sequence). The CDR3 consists of 15 residues. J lost 10 bases, V lost 8 bases, and 16 bases had no gene match. CDR3 in DNA: TGTGCCAGCGTCGCGGCGGGGGGGCCTCAAATCCCGCAGTATTTT. Its protein product is CASVAAGGPQIPQYF.

In DNA, the CDR3 is TGTGCCAGCAGCCGGCCAGGCAACTCTGGAAACACCATATATTTT. Protein: CASSRPGNSGNTIYF. The chain joins TRBV14 to TRBJ1-3, with no clear D. The V end lost 4 bases, the J end lost 0 bases, and 10 bases lay between the germline ends. The CDR3 is made up of 15 amino acids. Germline assignment: CDR1 SGHDN and CDR2 FVKESK. Based on the CDR3 plus reference TRBV14 and TRBJ1-3, the full variable domain is EAGVTQFPSHSVIEKGQTVTLRCDPISGHDNLYWYRRVMGKEIKFLLHFVKESKQDESGMPNNRFLAERTGGTYSTLKVQPAELEDSGVYFCASSRPGNSGNTIYFGEGSWLTVV.

The DNA of the CDR3 is TGTGCCAGCAGTCTGACAGGGGGGTTCTACGAGCAGTACTTC. It translates to CASSLTGGFYEQYF. J is TRBJ2-7 and V is TRBV6-1; 9 bases align to TRBD1. This CDR3 is built from 14 residues. The V segment lost 5 bases and the J segment 3 bases; nucleotides outside the gene matches: 5. Germline CDR1 is MNHNS and CDR2 is SASEGT.

This clone was detected once. This sequence joins TRBV6-5 and TRBJ1-1; D perhaps matches TRBD1 (6 bases). Germline V CDR1 and CDR2: MNHEY, SVGAGI. The CDR3 length is 15 residues. Trimming removed 5 bases from V and 6 bases from J, with 19 bases in between. The CDR3 region is CASSPRAGAHAEAFF. CDR3 in DNA: TGTGCCAGCAGTCCCCGGGCAGGGGCTCATGCTGAAGCTTTCTTT.

The rearrangement uses TRBV6-5 and TRBJ1-2; unclear D gene. The V end was cut by 10 bases, the J end by 5 bases, with 20 bases between. The length of the CDR3 is 14 residues. Looked up from germline, CDR1 is MNHEY and CDR2 is SVGAGI. DNA of the CDR3: TGTGCCACCCGATCAACCATGACTGATTATGGCTACACCTTC. It encodes CATRSTMTDYGYTF.

J is TRBJ2-7 and V is TRBV5-5; possibly TRBD2 for D (6 bases). This CDR3 spans 16 amino acids. V lost 4 bases and J 5 bases, leaving 22 bases between the germline ends. Germline CDR1 SGHKS, CDR2 YYEKEE (reference sequence). The CDR3 DNA reads as TGTGCCAGCAGCCCTCTCGGAACGGGGGTTTATAACGAGCAGTACTTC. This translates into CASSPLGTGVYNEQYF.

The gene calls are TRBV6-5 and TRBJ1-3; TRBD1 matches 8 bases. The CDR3 totals 13 residues. Unmatched junction bases numbered 4, after V lost 4 bases and J lost 8 bases. Germline CDR1 and CDR2: MNHEY and SVGAGI. CDR3 coding DNA: TGTGCCAGCAGTTCGACAGGGGTAGACACCATATATTTT. Translation gives CASSSTGVDTIYF.

This chain connects TRBV13 to TRBJ1-2; unclear D gene. Trimming cost V 5 bases and J 5 bases, with 9 bases left between them. Germline CDR1 PRHDT, CDR2 FYEKMQ (reference sequence). The CDR3 covers 12 residues. The CDR3 bases are TGTGCCAGCAGCGAAGGTGCATATGGCTACACCTTC. The encoded protein is CASSEGAYGYTF.

This chain joins TRBV2 and TRBJ1-2; TRBD1 agrees at 9 bases. Germline-derived CDR1 and CDR2 are SNHLY and FYNNEI. The length of the CDR3 is 14 residues. V trimming: 3 bases; J trimming: 3 bases; junction bases outside the gene matches: 2. CDR3 region: CASSDWTGDYGYTF. In DNA form, the CDR3 reads TGTGCCAGCAGTGACTGGACAGGGGACTATGGCTACACCTTC.

J is TRBJ1-1 and V is TRBV11-3, with D tentatively TRBD1 (5 bases). This CDR3 is 13 amino acids long. Per germline, CDR1 SGHNT and CDR2 YENEEA. V dropped 5 bases and J dropped 7 bases, with 14 bases sitting between them. CDR3 in DNA: TGTGCCAGCAGCATAGGGGCCGCTAATGAAGCTTTCTTT. Its translation: CASSIGAANEAFF.

The genes are TRBV19 and TRBJ1-1; D is uncertain. Trimming removed 5 bases from V and 4 bases from J, with 11 bases in between. Germline-derived CDR1 and CDR2 are LNHDA and SQIVND (reference sequence). The CDR3 loop spans 13 amino acids. The CDR3 nucleotides are TGTGCCAGTAGTTGGGAGGGAAGCACTGAAGCTTTCTTT. Protein sequence: CASSWEGSTEAFF.

CDR3 sequence (DNA): TGTGCCAGCAGCTTGGGCAGAGCCTACGAGCAGTACTTC. The encoded protein is CASSLGRAYEQYF. The rearrangement joins TRBV5-6 to TRBJ2-7, with D unclear. This CDR3 is 13 amino acids long. Trimming took off 0 bases at V and 2 bases at J, with 6 bases between the two ends. From germline, CDR1 is SGHDT and CDR2 YYEEEE.

The chain employs TRBV7-2 and TRBJ2-1; D might be TRBD2 (6 bases). CDR1 and CDR2 (germline): SGHTA, FQGNSA. The CDR3 loop spans 16 amino acids. Trimming shortened V by 1 base and J by 3 bases, and 13 bases separated the two germline ends. Here the CDR3 DNA reads TGTGCCAGCAGCTTAGTGGCGGGGTCGGTCTACAATGAGCAGTTCTTC. Its translation is CASSLVAGSVYNEQFF.

The chain joins TRBV11-3 to TRBJ1-1, with 7 bases that match TRBD1. The germline V gene has CDR1 SGHNT and CDR2 YENEEA. This CDR3 contains 16 residues. V was clipped by 1 base and J by 0 bases; unmatched bases: 5. Written as DNA, the CDR3 is TGTGCCAGCAGCTTAGCAGACAGGGTCGTGAACACTGAAGCTTTCTTT. Protein product: CASSLADRVVNTEAFF.

The chain has TRBV27 and TRBJ1-2, with TRBD1 as a possible D gene (6 bases). This CDR3 has 13 residues. V lost 2 bases and J lost 8, with 12 bases in between. CDR1 is MNHEY, CDR2 SMNVEV, per germline (reference sequence). The CDR3 DNA sequence: TGTGCCAGCAGTTTAGCAGGGGCGGAAGGCTACACCTTC. It translates to CASSLAGAEGYTF.

The rearrangement uses TRBV6-1 and TRBJ1-2, with D unclear. Germline V gene data show CDR1 as MNHNS and CDR2 as SASEGT. The CDR3 spans 13 residues. Trimming cost V 5 bases and J 7 bases, with 14 bases left between them. CDR3 in DNA: TGTGCCAGCAGTTCGAACCCCAGTGGTGGCTACACCTTC. Its protein product is CASSSNPSGGYTF.

V usage is TRBV6-5 and J usage is TRBJ2-3, with D possibly matching TRBD1 (5 bases). The CDR3 totals 13 residues. CDR1 and CDR2 from the germline V gene are MNHEY and SVGAGI. V lost 6 bases and J 7 bases, leaving 14 bases between the germline ends. The CDR3 sequence is CASSRGQGYTQYF. CDR3 nucleotide sequence: TGTGCCAGCAGCCGCGGCCAGGGATATACGCAGTATTTT.

This clone was counted between two and nine times. The chain couples TRBV5-1 to TRBJ1-5; TRBD1 might be the D (5 bases). The germline V and J ends were trimmed by 0 bases and 6 bases, with 19 bases remaining between them. CDR1 and CDR2 (germline): SGHRS, YFSETQ. The CDR3 sequence is 17 residues long. CDR3: CASSLGTADIAIQPQHF. The CDR3 DNA follows: TGCGCCAGCAGCTTGGGGACGGCGGACATAGCGATTCAGCCCCAGCATTTT.

The chain uses TRBV5-1 and TRBJ2-3; 10 positions match TRBD2. The V gene's germline CDR1 is SGHRS and CDR2 YFSETQ. The CDR3 sequence is 15 residues long. V was clipped by 3 bases and J by 7 bases; unmatched bases: 8. Here the CDR3 DNA reads TGCGCCAGCAGCTATAGCGGGGGGTCGAGTTATACGCAGTATTTT. Protein product: CASSYSGGSSYTQYF. The complete variable domain, with remaining parts taken from reference TRBV5-1 and TRBJ2-3, reads KAGVTQTPRYLIKTRGQQVTLSCSPISGHRSVSWYQQTPGQGLQFLFEYFSETQRNKGNFPGRFSGRQFSNSRSEMNVSTLELGDSALYLCASSYSGGSSYTQYFGPGTRLTVL.

Concerning this clone itself: This same CDR3 is encoded by further DNA sequences in the sample. V and J are TRBV6-1 and TRBJ1-3, with 8 positions matching TRBD1. Trimming removed 8 bases from V and 4 bases from J; junction bases left unmatched: 7. CDR3 length equals 14 residues. The germline V gene has CDR1 MNHNS and CDR2 SASEGT. DNA for the CDR3: TGTGCCAGCTCCGACAGGGGTCTGGGAAACACCATATATTTT. Translation: CASSDRGLGNTIYF.